This T cell receptor (beta chain) was identified during a study of blood T cells in healthy people across ages. PCR was performed a second time for about 7 to 11 cycles using a sample-barcoded 5' primer and a J-beta primer mix. All cDNA molecules were each tagged by a template-switch adaptor with 12 random nucleotides. In TCRdb, the 5' RACE reads were re-called with MiXCR into one record per CDR3 protein. This table has fewer than 1,000,000 distinct CDR3 sequences, under 45% appearing once. The receptor was isolated from a man aged 55-75 years in good health. The sample was blood.

CDR3 amino acids: CASSSRGANTGELFF. CDR3 nucleotides: TGTGCCAGCAGCTCCCGGGGGGCGAACACCGGGGAGCTGTTTTTT. The chain is built from TRBV12-3 or TRBV12-4 and TRBJ2-2, with 7 bases identical to TRBD2. V was clipped by 6 bases and J by 0 bases; unmatched bases: 4. This CDR3 has 15 amino acids.